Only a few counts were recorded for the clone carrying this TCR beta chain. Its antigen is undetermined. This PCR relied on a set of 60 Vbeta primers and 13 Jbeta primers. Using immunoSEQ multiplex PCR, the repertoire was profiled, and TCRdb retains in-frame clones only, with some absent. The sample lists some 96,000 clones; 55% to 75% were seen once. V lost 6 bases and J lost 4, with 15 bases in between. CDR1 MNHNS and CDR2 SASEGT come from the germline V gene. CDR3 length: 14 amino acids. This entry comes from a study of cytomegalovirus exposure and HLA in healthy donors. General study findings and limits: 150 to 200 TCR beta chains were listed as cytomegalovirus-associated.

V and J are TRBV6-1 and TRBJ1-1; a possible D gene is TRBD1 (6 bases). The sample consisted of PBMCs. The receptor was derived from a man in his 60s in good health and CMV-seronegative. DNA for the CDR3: TGTGCCAGCAGCCCCGGGACACGGAGCACTGAAGCTTTCTTT. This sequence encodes CASSPGTRSTEAFF.